The 11 T cell receptor beta chains in this list originate from one sample, sequenced in a study of naive and memory T cell subsets. Ligated cDNA underwent four rounds of PCR with nested alpha and beta constant region primers and SP2. One entry per CDR3 protein, called by TCRdb with MiXCR from the 5' RACE reads. The table records roughly 60,000 distinct CDR3 sequences, around 7.3% of them present only once. The library had UMIs added by 3' ligation of an oligonucleotide to TCR cDNA. The receptors originated from a male donor in good health.

This clonotype has a handful of counts. The chain links TRBV20-1 to TRBJ1-6; the D gene is possibly TRBD1 (6 bases). V was shortened by 5 bases and J by 8 bases, with 19 bases between the two germline ends. The CDR3 loop spans 15 amino acids. Germline CDR1 is DFQATT and CDR2 is SNEGSKA (reference sequence). In DNA, the CDR3 is TGCAGTGCTTCGGTAACCGGGACAACGGATTCACCCCTCCACTTT. Its protein product is CSASVTGTTDSPLHF.

This clonotype turned up a few times. V is TRBV6-5 and J is TRBJ2-3; 9 bases fit TRBD1. This CDR3 has 15 amino acids. V lost 6 bases to trimming and J lost 3 bases; unmatched junction nucleotides: 7. Per the germline V gene, CDR1 is MNHEY and CDR2 is SVGAGI. The CDR3 is CASRFGDRATDTQYF. The CDR3 DNA reads as TGTGCCAGCAGATTCGGGGACAGGGCTACAGATACGCAGTATTTT.

This clonotype was picked up many times. V usage is TRBV7-9 and J usage is TRBJ1-1; D call uncertain. Germline loops: CDR1 SEHNR, CDR2 FQNEAQ (reference sequence). Between the trimmed V and J ends, which lost 5 bases and 1 base, there was a span of 8 bases. The CDR3 is 13 amino acids. For the CDR3, the DNA is TGTGCCAGCAGCCAGACGGCGAACACTGAAGCTTTCTTT. It yields the protein CASSQTANTEAFF.

This clonotype occurred many times. The V and J genes are TRBV3-1 and TRBJ1-1; weak D call: TRBD1 (6 bases). The CDR3 runs 13 residues. Trimming cost V 6 bases and J 3 bases, with 11 bases left between them. Germline lookup yields CDR1 LGHDT and CDR2 YNNKEL (reference sequence). CDR3 sequence: CASRLNRDTEAFF. The CDR3 DNA reads TGTGCCAGCAGGTTGAACAGGGACACTGAAGCTTTCTTT.

This clonotype was observed many times. The rearrangement uses TRBV20-1 and TRBJ2-6; D is unresolved. Trimming shortened V by 1 base and J by 0 bases, and 7 bases separated the two germline ends. The CDR3 is 15 amino acids. Looked up from germline, CDR1 is DFQATT and CDR2 is SNEGSKA (reference sequence). The CDR3 bases are TGCAGTGCTAGAGTCGGCGTCTCTGGGGCCAACGTCCTGACTTTC. Amino acid sequence: CSARVGVSGANVLTF.

Comments on this clonotype: A much larger clone sits a single nucleotide away, making a read error possible. This chain uses TRBV12-3 or TRBV12-4 with TRBJ2-1; D gene ambiguous. V lost 1 base and J 6 bases, leaving 7 bases between the germline ends. This CDR3 has 13 residues. CDR3 amino acids: CASSLGVRNEQFF. The CDR3 DNA is TGTGCCAGCAGTTTAGGTGTGCGCAATGAGCAGTTCTTC.

This clonotype showed up many times. The chain joins TRBV27 to TRBJ2-2; D unclear. Trimming shortened V by 6 bases and J by 4 bases, and 12 bases separated the two germline ends. The CDR3 is 14 amino acids. The germline CDR1 and CDR2 sequences are MNHEY and SMNVEV (reference sequence). The CDR3 DNA follows: TGTGCCAGCAGCCCCGATTGGACCACCGGGGAGCTGTTTTTT. Translation gives CASSPDWTTGELFF.

The chain employs TRBV29-1 and TRBJ2-1, with D perhaps TRBD1 (7 bases). The CDR3 loop spans 17 amino acids. Germline assignment: CDR1 SQVTM and CDR2 ANQGSEA. Trimming stripped 3 bases from V and 0 bases from J, with 18 bases between. As DNA, the CDR3 is TGCAGCGTTGACGCAGGGGGACTCCTTATCTCCTACAATGAGCAGTTCTTC. It yields the protein CSVDAGGLLISYNEQFF.

This clonotype was seen many times. V and J are TRBV2 and TRBJ2-3; a possible D gene is TRBD2 (5 bases). Trimming removed 3 bases from V and 0 bases from J, with 10 bases in between. This CDR3 spans 15 amino acids. The germline gives CDR1 SNHLY, CDR2 FYNNEI. This CDR3 is CASSDLGVSTDTQYF. For the CDR3, the DNA is TGTGCCAGCAGTGATTTGGGAGTTAGCACAGATACGCAGTATTTT.

This clonotype has a handful of counts. The rearrangement uses TRBV7-2 and TRBJ2-1; 10 bases agree with TRBD2. The CDR3 has 17 residues. The ends lost 0 bases at V and 5 bases at J; junction bases unmatched: 7. Germline values: CDR1 SGHTA, CDR2 FQGNSA. CDR3 region: CASSLAGWTSGNNEQFF. CDR3 sequence (DNA): TGTGCCAGCAGCTTAGCGGGCTGGACTAGCGGAAACAATGAGCAGTTCTTC.

This clonotype was detected a few times. This chain uses TRBV5-4 with TRBJ1-2; D is undetermined. This CDR3 is built from 15 residues. Trimming removed 2 bases at V and 1 base at J, with 12 bases between. From germline, CDR1 is SGHNT and CDR2 YYREEE (reference sequence). The CDR3 bases are TGTGCCAGCAGCTTTTTGGCGGATTTTAACTATGGCTACACCTTC. Translating gives CASSFLADFNYGYTF.